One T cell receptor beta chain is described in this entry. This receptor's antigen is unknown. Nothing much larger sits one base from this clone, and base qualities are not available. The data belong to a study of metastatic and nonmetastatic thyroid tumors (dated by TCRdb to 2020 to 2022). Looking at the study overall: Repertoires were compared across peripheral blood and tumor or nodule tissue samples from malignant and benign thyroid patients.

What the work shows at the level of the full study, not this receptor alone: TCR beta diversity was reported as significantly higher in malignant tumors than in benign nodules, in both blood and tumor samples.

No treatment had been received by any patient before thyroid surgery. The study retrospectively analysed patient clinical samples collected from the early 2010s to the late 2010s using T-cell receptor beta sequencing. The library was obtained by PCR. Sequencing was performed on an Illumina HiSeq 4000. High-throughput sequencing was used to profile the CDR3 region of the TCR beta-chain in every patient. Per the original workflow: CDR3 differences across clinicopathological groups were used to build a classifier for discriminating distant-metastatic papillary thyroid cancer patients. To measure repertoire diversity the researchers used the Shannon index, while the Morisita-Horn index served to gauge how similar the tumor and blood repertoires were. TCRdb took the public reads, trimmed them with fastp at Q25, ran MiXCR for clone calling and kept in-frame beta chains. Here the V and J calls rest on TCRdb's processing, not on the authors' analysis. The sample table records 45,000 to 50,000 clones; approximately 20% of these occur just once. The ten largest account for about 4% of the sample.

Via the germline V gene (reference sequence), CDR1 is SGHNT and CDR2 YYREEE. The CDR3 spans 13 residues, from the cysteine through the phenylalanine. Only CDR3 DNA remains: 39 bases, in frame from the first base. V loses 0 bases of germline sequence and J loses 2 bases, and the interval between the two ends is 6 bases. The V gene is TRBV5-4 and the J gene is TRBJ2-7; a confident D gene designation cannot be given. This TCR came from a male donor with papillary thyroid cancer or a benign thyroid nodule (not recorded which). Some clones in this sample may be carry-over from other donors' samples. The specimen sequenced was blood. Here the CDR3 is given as CASSLGGTYEQYF. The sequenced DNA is TGTGCCAGCAGCTTGGGCGGAACCTACGAGCAGTACTTC.